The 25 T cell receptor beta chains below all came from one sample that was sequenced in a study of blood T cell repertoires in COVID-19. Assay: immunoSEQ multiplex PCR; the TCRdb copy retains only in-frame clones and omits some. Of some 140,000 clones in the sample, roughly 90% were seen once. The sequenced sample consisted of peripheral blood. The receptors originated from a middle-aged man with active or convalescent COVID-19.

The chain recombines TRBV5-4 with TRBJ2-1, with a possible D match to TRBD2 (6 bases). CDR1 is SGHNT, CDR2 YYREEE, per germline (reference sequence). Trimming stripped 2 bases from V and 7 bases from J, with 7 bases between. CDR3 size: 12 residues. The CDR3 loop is CASSLRENEQFF. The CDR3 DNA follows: TGTGCCAGCAGCTTACGGGAGAATGAGCAGTTCTTC.

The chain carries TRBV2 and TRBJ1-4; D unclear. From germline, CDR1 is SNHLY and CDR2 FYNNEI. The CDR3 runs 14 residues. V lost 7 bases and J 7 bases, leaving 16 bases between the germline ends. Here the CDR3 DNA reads TGTGCCAGCAATGGCAGGAGGGTCGGTGAAAAACTGTTTTTT. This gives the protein CASNGRRVGEKLFF.

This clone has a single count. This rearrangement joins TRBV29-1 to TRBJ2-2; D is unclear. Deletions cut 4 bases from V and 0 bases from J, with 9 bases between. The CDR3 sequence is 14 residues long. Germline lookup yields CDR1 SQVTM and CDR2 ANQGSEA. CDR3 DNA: TGCAGCGTTGTAAACGCAGCGAACACCGGGGAGCTGTTTTTT. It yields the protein CSVVNAANTGELFF.

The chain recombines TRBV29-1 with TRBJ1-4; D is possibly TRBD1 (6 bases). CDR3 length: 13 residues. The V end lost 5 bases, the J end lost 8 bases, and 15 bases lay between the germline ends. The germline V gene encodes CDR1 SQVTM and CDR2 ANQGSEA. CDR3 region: CSVQQGAGEKLFF. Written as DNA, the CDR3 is TGCAGCGTTCAACAGGGAGCTGGAGAAAAACTGTTTTTT.

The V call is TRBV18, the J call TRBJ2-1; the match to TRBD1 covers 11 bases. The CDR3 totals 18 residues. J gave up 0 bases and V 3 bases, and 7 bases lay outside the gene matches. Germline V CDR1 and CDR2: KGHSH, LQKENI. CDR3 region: CASSPLGTGGSSYNEQFF. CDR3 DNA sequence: TGTGCCAGCTCACCGTTAGGGACAGGGGGGAGCTCCTACAATGAGCAGTTCTTC.

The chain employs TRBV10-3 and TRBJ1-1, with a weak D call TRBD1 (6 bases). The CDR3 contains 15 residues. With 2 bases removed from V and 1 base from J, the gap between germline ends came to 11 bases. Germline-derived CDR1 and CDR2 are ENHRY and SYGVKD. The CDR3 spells CAISEETGENTEAFF. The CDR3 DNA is TGTGCCATCAGTGAGGAGACAGGAGAGAACACTGAAGCTTTCTTT.

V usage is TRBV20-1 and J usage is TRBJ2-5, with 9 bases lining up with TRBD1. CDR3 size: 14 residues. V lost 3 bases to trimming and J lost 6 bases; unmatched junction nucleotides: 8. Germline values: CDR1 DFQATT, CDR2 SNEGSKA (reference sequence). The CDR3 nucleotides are TGCAGTGCTAGTCTGGACAGGGGAGGGAAGACCCAGTACTTC. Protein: CSASLDRGGKTQYF.

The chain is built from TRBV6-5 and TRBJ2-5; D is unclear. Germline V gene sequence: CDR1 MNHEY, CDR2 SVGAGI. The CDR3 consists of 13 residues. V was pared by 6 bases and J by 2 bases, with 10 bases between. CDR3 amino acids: CASRTTPQETQYF. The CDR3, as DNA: TGTGCCAGCAGGACAACTCCTCAAGAGACCCAGTACTTC.

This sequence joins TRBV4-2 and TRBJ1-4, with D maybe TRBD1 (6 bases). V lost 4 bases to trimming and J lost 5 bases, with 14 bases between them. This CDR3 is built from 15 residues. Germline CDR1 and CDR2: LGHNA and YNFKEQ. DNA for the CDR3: TGTGCCAGCAGCCGAACGGACAGAAACAATGAAAAACTGTTTTTT. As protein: CASSRTDRNNEKLFF.

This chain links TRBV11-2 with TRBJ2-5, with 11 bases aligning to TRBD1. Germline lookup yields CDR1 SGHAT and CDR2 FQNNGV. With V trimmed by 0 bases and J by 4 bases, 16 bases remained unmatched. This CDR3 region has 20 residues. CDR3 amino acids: CASSLDLWTGGAGLPETQYF. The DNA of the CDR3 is TGTGCCAGCAGCTTAGATCTATGGACAGGGGGCGCGGGTCTTCCAGAGACCCAGTACTTC.

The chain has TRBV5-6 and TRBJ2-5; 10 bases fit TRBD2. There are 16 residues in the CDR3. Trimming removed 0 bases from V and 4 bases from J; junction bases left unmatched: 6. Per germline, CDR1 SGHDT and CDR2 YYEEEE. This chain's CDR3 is CASSLAPLAGVETQYF. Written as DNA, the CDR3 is TGTGCCAGCAGCTTGGCCCCTCTAGCGGGAGTAGAGACCCAGTACTTC.

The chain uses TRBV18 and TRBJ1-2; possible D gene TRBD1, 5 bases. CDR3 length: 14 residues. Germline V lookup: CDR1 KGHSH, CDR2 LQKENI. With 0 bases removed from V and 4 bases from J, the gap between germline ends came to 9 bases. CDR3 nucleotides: TGTGCCAGCTCACCACCCGGGGGGACCTATGGCTACACCTTC. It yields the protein CASSPPGGTYGYTF.

The CDR3 region has the DNA TGCGCCAGCAGCGAAACGACAGGGACCCGTGGCTACACCTTC. Its translation is CASSETTGTRGYTF. The chain joins TRBV5-1 to TRBJ1-2, with 7 nucleotides matching TRBD1. The trim removed 4 bases at V and 7 bases at J, leaving 10 bases unmatched. Germline CDR1 is SGHRS and CDR2 is YFSETQ. This CDR3 is 14 amino acids long.

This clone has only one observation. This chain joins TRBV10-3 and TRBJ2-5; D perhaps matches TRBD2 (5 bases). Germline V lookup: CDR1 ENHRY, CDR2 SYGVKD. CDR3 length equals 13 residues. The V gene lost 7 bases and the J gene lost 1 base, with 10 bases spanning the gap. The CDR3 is CAIMERTQETQYF. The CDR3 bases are TGTGCCATCATGGAGCGGACCCAAGAGACCCAGTACTTC.

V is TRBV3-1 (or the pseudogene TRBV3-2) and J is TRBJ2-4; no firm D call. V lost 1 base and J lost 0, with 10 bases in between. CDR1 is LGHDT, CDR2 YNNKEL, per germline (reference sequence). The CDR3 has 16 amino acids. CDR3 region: CASSQGAQVAKNIQYF. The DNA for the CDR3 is TGTGCCAGCAGCCAAGGGGCACAAGTAGCCAAAAACATTCAGTACTTC.

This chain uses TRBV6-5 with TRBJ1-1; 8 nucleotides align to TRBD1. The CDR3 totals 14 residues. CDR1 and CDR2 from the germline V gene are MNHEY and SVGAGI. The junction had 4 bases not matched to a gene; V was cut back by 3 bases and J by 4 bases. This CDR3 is CASSYRQGTTEAFF. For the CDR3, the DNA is TGTGCCAGCAGTTATCGACAGGGGACCACTGAAGCTTTCTTT.

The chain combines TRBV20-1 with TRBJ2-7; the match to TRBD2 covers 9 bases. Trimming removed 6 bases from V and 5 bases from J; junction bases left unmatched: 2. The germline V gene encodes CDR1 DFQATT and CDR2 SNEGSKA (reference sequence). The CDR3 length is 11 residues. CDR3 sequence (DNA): TGCAGTGCGACTAGCGGAGACGAGCAGTACTTC. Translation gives CSATSGDEQYF.

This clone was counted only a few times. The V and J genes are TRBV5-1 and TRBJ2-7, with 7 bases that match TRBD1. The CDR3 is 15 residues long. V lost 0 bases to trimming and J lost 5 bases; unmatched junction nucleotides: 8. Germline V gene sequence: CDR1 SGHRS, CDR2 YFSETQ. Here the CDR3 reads CASSLVIQGRHEQYF. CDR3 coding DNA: TGCGCCAGCAGCTTGGTTATACAGGGGCGTCACGAGCAGTACTTC.

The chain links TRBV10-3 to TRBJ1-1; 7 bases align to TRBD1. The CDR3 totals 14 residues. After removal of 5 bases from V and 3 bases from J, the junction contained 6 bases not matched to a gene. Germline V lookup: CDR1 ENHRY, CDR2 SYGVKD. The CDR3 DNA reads TGTGCCATCAGTAGACAGGGAAGGGACACTGAAGCTTTCTTT. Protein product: CAISRQGRDTEAFF.

CDR3 residues: CASSARGRNSPLHF. CDR3 in DNA: TGTGCCAGCAGCGCCAGGGGGAGGAATTCACCCCTCCACTTT. This chain uses TRBV7-9 with TRBJ1-6; 7 nucleotides align to TRBD1. The ends lost 5 bases at V and 7 bases at J; junction bases unmatched: 5. CDR3 length equals 14 residues. Germline V gene sequence: CDR1 SEHNR, CDR2 FQNEAQ (reference sequence).

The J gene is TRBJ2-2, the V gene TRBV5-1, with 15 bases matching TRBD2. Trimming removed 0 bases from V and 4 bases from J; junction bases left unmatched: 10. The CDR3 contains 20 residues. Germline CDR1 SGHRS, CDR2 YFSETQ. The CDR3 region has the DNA TGCGCCAGCAGCTTGGGCACCGGGACTAGCGGGAGGCGCGGCACCGGGGAGCTGTTTTTT. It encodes CASSLGTGTSGRRGTGELFF. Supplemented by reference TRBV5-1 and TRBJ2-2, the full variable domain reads KAGVTQTPRYLIKTRGQQVTLSCSPISGHRSVSWYQQTPGQGLQFLFEYFSETQRNKGNFPGRFSGRQFSNSRSEMNVSTLELGDSALYLCASSLGTGTSGRRGTGELFFGEGSRLTVL.

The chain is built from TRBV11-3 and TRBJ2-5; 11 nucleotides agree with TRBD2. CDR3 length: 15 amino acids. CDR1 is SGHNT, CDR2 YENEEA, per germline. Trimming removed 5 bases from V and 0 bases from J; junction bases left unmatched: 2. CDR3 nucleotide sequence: TGTGCCAGCAGCAAGGGACTAGCGGACCAAGAGACCCAGTACTTC. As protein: CASSKGLADQETQYF.

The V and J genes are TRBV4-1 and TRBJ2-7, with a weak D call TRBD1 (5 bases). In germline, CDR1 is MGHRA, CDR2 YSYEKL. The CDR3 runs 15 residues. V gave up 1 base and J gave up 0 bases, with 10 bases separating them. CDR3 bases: TGCGCCAGCAGCCAAGCGACAGCGCCCTCCTACGAGCAGTACTTC. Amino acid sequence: CASSQATAPSYEQYF.

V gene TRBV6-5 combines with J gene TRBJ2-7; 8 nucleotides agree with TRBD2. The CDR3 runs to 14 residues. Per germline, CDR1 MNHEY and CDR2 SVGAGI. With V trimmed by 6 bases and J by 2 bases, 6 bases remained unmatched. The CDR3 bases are TGTGCCAGCAGACGCCAGCGGGGGACCTACGAGCAGTACTTC. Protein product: CASRRQRGTYEQYF.

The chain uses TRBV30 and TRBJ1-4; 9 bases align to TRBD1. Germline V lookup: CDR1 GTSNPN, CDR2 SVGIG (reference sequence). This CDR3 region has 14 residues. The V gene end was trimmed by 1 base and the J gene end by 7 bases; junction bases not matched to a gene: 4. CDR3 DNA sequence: TGTGCCTGGAGTGCCGGGACAGGGTTTGAAAAACTGTTTTTT. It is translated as CAWSAGTGFEKLFF.